These 14 T cell receptor beta chains were all obtained from the same sample, sequenced in a study of T-cell memory formation after mild COVID-19. A single record per CDR3 protein comes from TCRdb applying MiXCR to the 5' RACE reads. The repertoire holds under 600,000 distinct CDR3 sequences, 20% to 25% seen once, with around 7.7% in the top ten. Sequences were obtained from PBMCs or a T cell subset sorted from them (not recorded which). These receptors were taken from an adult woman who had mild COVID-19 (a few samples of this study predate the infection). Cell type and time point are not known.

The chain carries TRBV4-3 and TRBJ2-3; 11 nucleotides match TRBD2. V dropped 0 bases and J dropped 6; count of bases not matched to a gene: 5. This CDR3 has 16 residues. CDR1 LGHNA and CDR2 YSLEER come from the germline V gene. DNA of the CDR3: TGCGCCAGCAGCCAAGATCAGGCTAGCGGGGGGGATACGCAGTATTTT. Its translation: CASSQDQASGGDTQYF.

The gene calls are TRBV9 and TRBJ1-1; D gene ambiguous. Deletions cut 6 bases from V and 3 bases from J, with 18 bases between. This CDR3 spans 15 amino acids. Per germline, CDR1 SGDLS and CDR2 YYNGEE. The CDR3 protein is CASIKLAALDTEAFF. The CDR3 DNA is TGTGCCAGCATCAAGCTGGCAGCTCTCGACACTGAAGCTTTCTTT.

V is TRBV5-1 and J is TRBJ2-3, with TRBD1 matching 7 bases. CDR3 length: 15 amino acids. Losses at the gene ends were 3 bases for V and 3 bases for J; bases not matched to a gene: 7. Germline V gene sequence: CDR1 SGHRS, CDR2 YFSETQ. The CDR3 nucleotides are TGCGCCAGCAGCTCCCGGGGACAGCTAACAGATACGCAGTATTTT. This codes for CASSSRGQLTDTQYF.

This clonotype was observed a few times. The chain recombines TRBV5-1 with TRBJ2-1, with 7 bases aligning to TRBD2. The CDR3 extends over 14 amino acids. Germline CDR1 SGHRS, CDR2 YFSETQ. The V and J ends lost 2 bases and 5 bases, in that order; junction bases with no gene match: 4. The CDR3 loop is CASSFGTINNEQFF. As DNA, the CDR3 is TGCGCCAGCAGCTTCGGGACTATAAACAATGAGCAGTTCTTC.

This clonotype was detected only a few times. This chain links TRBV6-4 with TRBJ2-5; D may be TRBD2 (5 bases). The germline CDR1 and CDR2 sequences are MRHNA and SNTAGT. V was clipped by 4 bases and J by 4 bases, with 16 bases between them. CDR3 size: 15 residues. The CDR3 DNA reads as TGTGCCAGCAGTGGATTGTTGGCTAGCCCAGAGACCCAGTACTTC. Translation gives CASSGLLASPETQYF.

This clonotype occurred a few times. The V and J genes are TRBV5-1 and TRBJ2-5; tentatively, D is TRBD1 (7 bases). The CDR3 consists of 15 residues. V was clipped by 2 bases and J by 4 bases, with 15 bases between them. In germline, CDR1 is SGHRS, CDR2 YFSETQ. CDR3 in amino acids: CASSFGGGAGETQYF. The CDR3 DNA reads TGCGCCAGCAGCTTTGGAGGGGGCGCGGGAGAGACCCAGTACTTC.

Many counts were recorded for this clonotype. The chain links TRBV5-1 to TRBJ1-4; weak D call: TRBD1 (5 bases). Trimming shortened V by 0 bases and J by 0 bases, and 12 bases separated the two germline ends. CDR3 length: 17 amino acids. Germline V lookup: CDR1 SGHRS, CDR2 YFSETQ. The DNA of the CDR3 is TGCGCCAGCAGCTTGGACCCAGACAGTGCAACTAATGAAAAACTGTTTTTT. Translating gives CASSLDPDSATNEKLFF.

The rearrangement joins TRBV6-5 to TRBJ2-1, with D unclear. Trimming cost V 0 bases and J 4 bases, with 10 bases left between them. Germline V lookup: CDR1 MNHEY, CDR2 SVGAGI. CDR3 length: 15 amino acids. The CDR3 region is CASSYSNGGYNEQFF. CDR3 in DNA: TGTGCCAGCAGTTACTCGAATGGCGGTTACAATGAGCAGTTCTTC.

The chain couples TRBV19 to TRBJ1-2, with D possibly being TRBD1 (5 bases). Trimming stripped 8 bases from V and 0 bases from J, with 13 bases between. Germline V CDR1 and CDR2: LNHDA, SQIVND (reference sequence). The CDR3 extends over 14 amino acids. CDR3: CASQKGSANYGYTF. The CDR3, as DNA: TGTGCCAGTCAAAAGGGGTCAGCTAACTATGGCTACACCTTC.

This sequence joins TRBV24-1 and TRBJ2-7; perhaps TRBD2 as D (5 bases). The germline CDR1 and CDR2 sequences are KGHDR and SFDVKD. The germline V and J ends were trimmed by 3 bases and 1 base, with 12 bases remaining between them. This CDR3 comprises 15 residues. The CDR3 nucleotides are TGTGCCACCAGTGATCCAGCGGACTTATCCTACGAGCAGTACTTC. Translation: CATSDPADLSYEQYF.

Only a few counts were recorded for this clonotype. The chain joins TRBV5-1 to TRBJ1-1, with D possibly matching TRBD1 (5 bases). The CDR3 runs to 15 residues. Per germline, CDR1 SGHRS and CDR2 YFSETQ. Deletions cut 3 bases from V and 2 bases from J, with 14 bases between. CDR3 sequence reads: CASSWDPDRNTEAFF. As DNA, the CDR3 is TGCGCCAGCAGCTGGGACCCCGACAGAAACACTGAAGCTTTCTTT.

This clonotype appeared a few times. This chain connects TRBV21-1 to TRBJ2-7; the D call of TRBD1 is as the table states it, not checked on the DNA. TRBV21-1 is a pseudogene locus. CDR3 length: 13 amino acids. CDR3 nucleotide sequence: TGTGCCAGCAAGGACAGGGGAGGTCCCGAGCAGTACTTC. As protein: CASKDRGGPEQYF.

This rearrangement joins TRBV29-1 to TRBJ2-1, with unresolved D. V was cut by 8 bases and J by 8 bases, with 10 bases left in between. Germline CDR1 is SQVTM and CDR2 is ANQGSEA. This CDR3 region has 10 residues. DNA of the CDR3: TGCAGCCACATGGGCGATGAGCAGTTCTTC. This encodes CSHMGDEQFF.

This clonotype was detected a few times. CDR3 sequence reads: CASSYGQRSNQPQHF. In DNA form, the CDR3 reads TGTGCCAGCAGCTACGGACAGAGGAGCAATCAGCCCCAGCATTTT. J is TRBJ1-5 and V is TRBV7-9; tentatively, D is TRBD1 (6 bases). CDR3 size: 15 residues. Trimming cost V 4 bases and J 1 base, with 11 bases left between them. Germline-derived CDR1 and CDR2 are SEHNR and FQNEAQ (reference sequence). Full variable domain (missing parts from reference TRBV7-9 and TRBJ1-5): DTGVSQNPRHKITKRGQNVTFRCDPISEHNRLYWYRQTLGQGPEFLTYFQNEAQLEKSRLLSDRFSAERPKGSFSTLEIQRTEQGDSAMYLCASSYGQRSNQPQHFGDGTRLSIL.